What follows are 27 T cell receptor beta chains derived from one specimen sequenced in a study of identical twins. TCRdb passed the 5' RACE reads through MiXCR, listing each CDR3 protein once. The top ten clones hold 2.5% to 3.5% of a sample with 400,000 to 550,000 distinct CDR3 sequences, roughly a quarter of them seen once. These sequences were also reported in another study, on T cells expressing NK-cell markers.

Sequencing was carried out using CD4+ T cells sorted from blood. These receptors all stem from a woman younger than 35 in good health.

This clonotype turned up a few times. V usage is TRBV20-1 and J usage is TRBJ2-5, with 12 bases lining up with TRBD2. The CDR3 consists of 15 residues. Per germline, CDR1 DFQATT and CDR2 SNEGSKA (reference sequence). V was clipped by 6 bases and J by 7 bases; unmatched bases: 12. The CDR3 here is CSAGRGLAGGGTQYF. In nucleotides, the CDR3 is TGCAGTGCGGGGCGGGGACTAGCGGGTGGAGGGACCCAGTACTTC.

This clonotype was found a few times. The chain carries TRBV7-2 and TRBJ2-1; weak D call: TRBD2 (6 bases). CDR3 length: 22 residues. Germline V gene data show CDR1 as SGHTA and CDR2 as FQGNSA. V shed 4 bases and J shed 0 bases, with 31 bases lying between them. The CDR3 loop reads CASSYPTERAPLILSSYNEQFF. The CDR3, as DNA: TGTGCCAGCAGCTACCCCACCGAGCGGGCTCCCTTAATTCTGAGCTCCTACAATGAGCAGTTCTTC.

The CDR3: CSAGQGSADTQYF. As DNA, the CDR3 is TGCAGTGCTGGCCAGGGGAGCGCAGATACGCAGTATTTT. The gene calls are TRBV20-1 and TRBJ2-3, with D tentatively TRBD1 (6 bases). In germline, CDR1 is DFQATT, CDR2 SNEGSKA (reference sequence). The length of the CDR3 is 13 residues. Trimming removed 5 bases at V and 4 bases at J, with 13 bases between.

This chain uses TRBV29-1 with TRBJ2-3; 7 bases line up with TRBD2. From germline, CDR1 is SQVTM and CDR2 ANQGSEA. V shed 6 bases and J 3 bases; nucleotides not matched to a gene: 3. This CDR3 comprises 12 residues. The CDR3 here is CSVWTRTDTQYF. The CDR3 DNA is TGCAGCGTGTGGACTAGAACAGATACGCAGTATTTT.

This clonotype was found a few times. V usage is TRBV19 and J usage is TRBJ1-6; no firm D call. Germline V gives CDR1 LNHDA, CDR2 SQIVND (reference sequence). V lost 7 bases and J 0 bases, leaving 7 bases between the germline ends. The CDR3 loop spans 14 amino acids. DNA for the CDR3: TGTGCCAGTAACGATGGCTCCTATAATTCACCCCTCCACTTT. Encoded protein: CASNDGSYNSPLHF. Full variable domain (missing parts from reference TRBV19 and TRBJ1-6): DGGITQSPKYLFRKEGQNVTLSCEQNLNHDAMYWYRQDPGQGLRLIYYSQIVNDFQKGDIAEGYSVSREKKESFPLTVTSAQKNPTAFYLCASNDGSYNSPLHFGNGTRLTVT.

This chain uses TRBV29-1 with TRBJ2-6; D is possibly TRBD2 (6 bases). The CDR3 runs 17 residues. Germline CDR1 and CDR2: SQVTM and ANQGSEA. The V end was cut by 4 bases, the J end by 2 bases, with 18 bases between. CDR3 in DNA: TGCAGCGTTGGTGGTCGGCAGGGAGGACCTGGGGCCAACGTCCTGACTTTC. Amino acids: CSVGGRQGGPGANVLTF. Full variable domain (missing parts from reference TRBV29-1 and TRBJ2-6): SAVISQKPSRDICQRGTSLTIQCQVDSQVTMMFWYRQQPGQSLTLIATANQGSEATYESGFVIDKFPISRPNLTFSTLTVSNMSPEDSSIYLCSVGGRQGGPGANVLTFGAGSRLTVL.

The chain is built from TRBV5-1 and TRBJ2-3, with 11 bases fitting TRBD2. With 7 bases clipped from V and 4 bases from J, the junction kept 8 bases outside the gene matches. The CDR3 runs to 15 residues. The germline gives CDR1 SGHRS, CDR2 YFSETQ. CDR3 amino acids: CASQPLAGGSDTQYF. CDR3 nucleotide sequence: TGCGCCAGCCAGCCCCTAGCGGGAGGATCAGATACGCAGTATTTT.

V and J are TRBV5-1 and TRBJ2-7; D unresolved. Germline V gene sequence: CDR1 SGHRS, CDR2 YFSETQ. The V and J ends lost 2 bases and 0 bases respectively, with 9 bases between them. This CDR3 region has 14 residues. CDR3 region: CASSFRHDSYEQYF. The CDR3 region has the DNA TGCGCCAGCAGCTTCCGACACGACTCCTACGAGCAGTACTTC.

The chain carries TRBV20-1 and TRBJ1-4; TRBD1 matches 7 bases. The germline V gene has CDR1 DFQATT and CDR2 SNEGSKA (reference sequence). V trimming: 6 bases; J trimming: 7 bases; junction bases outside the gene matches: 8. The CDR3 has 13 residues. In nucleotides, the CDR3 is TGCAGTGCCCCGGGACAGCCGGGTGAAAAACTGTTTTTT. The encoded protein is CSAPGQPGEKLFF.

There are many counts of this clonotype. The rearrangement links TRBV10-3 to TRBJ1-1, with 7 bases aligning to TRBD1. Germline assignment: CDR1 ENHRY and CDR2 SYGVKD. The CDR3 contains 13 residues. Trimming at V came to 6 bases and at J to 2 bases, leaving 3 bases not matched to a gene. CDR3 in amino acids: CAIRRTGNTEAFF. In nucleotides, the CDR3 is TGTGCCATCAGACGGACAGGAAACACTGAAGCTTTCTTT.

This chain connects TRBV20-1 to TRBJ2-4, with D unclear. CDR3 length: 16 residues. Trimming stripped 0 bases from V and 0 bases from J, with 12 bases between. Germline V lookup: CDR1 DFQATT, CDR2 SNEGSKA (reference sequence). The CDR3 sequence is CSARDRRRLAKNIQYF. The CDR3 DNA follows: TGCAGTGCTAGAGATAGAAGGCGGTTAGCCAAAAACATTCAGTACTTC.

The chain has TRBV6-5 and TRBJ2-3; 7 bases match TRBD1. The CDR3 has 17 residues. Germline CDR1 is MNHEY and CDR2 is SVGAGI. With V trimmed by 0 bases and J by 8 bases, 14 bases remained unmatched. The CDR3 sequence: CASSYSRSLQGKVTQYF. The CDR3 region has the DNA TGTGCCAGCAGTTACTCGAGAAGCCTACAGGGGAAGGTTACGCAGTATTTT.

The genes are TRBV6-2 or TRBV6-3 and TRBJ2-2; possible D gene TRBD2, 6 bases. Trimming removed 0 bases from V and 0 bases from J, with 11 bases in between. From germline, CDR1 is MNHEY and CDR2 SVGEGT. CDR3 size: 17 residues. The CDR3 spells CASSYSSGTSNTGELFF. The CDR3, as DNA: TGTGCCAGCAGTTACTCGTCGGGGACTTCGAACACCGGGGAGCTGTTTTTT.

The genes are TRBV7-9 and TRBJ2-7; D not certain. The ends were cut back, 1 base at V and 5 bases at J, with 9 bases in the middle. The CDR3 is 13 residues long. Germline values: CDR1 SEHNR, CDR2 FQNEAQ (reference sequence). The CDR3 sequence: CASSLEVQNEQYF. The CDR3 coding sequence is TGTGCCAGCAGCTTAGAAGTCCAGAACGAGCAGTACTTC.

This CDR3 reads CASSLRQGGDSPLHF. CDR3 bases: TGTGCCAGCAGCCTACGTCAGGGGGGAGATTCACCCCTCCACTTT. This chain links TRBV12-3 or TRBV12-4 with TRBJ1-6; TRBD1 matches at 7 bases. The CDR3 sequence is 15 residues long. J was trimmed by 8 bases and V by 6 bases; bases with no gene match: 10.

The rearrangement uses TRBV7-2 and TRBJ1-3; TRBD1 matches 9 bases. The CDR3 spans 15 residues. CDR1 SGHTA and CDR2 FQGNSA come from the germline V gene. The V gene end was trimmed by 5 bases and the J gene end by 2 bases; junction bases not matched to a gene: 4. CDR3 sequence: CASSLQGATGNTIYF. CDR3 coding DNA: TGTGCCAGCAGCCTACAGGGGGCGACTGGAAACACCATATATTTT.

There are many counts of this clonotype. CDR3 nucleotides: TGTGCCACCAGTGTAGGGACTAGCGGGAAGGATGAGCAGTTCTTC. The encoded protein is CATSVGTSGKDEQFF. This sequence joins TRBV24-1 and TRBJ2-1, with 13 bases matching TRBD2. The V gene's germline CDR1 is KGHDR and CDR2 SFDVKD. V shed 5 bases, J shed 8 bases, and the junction held 5 bases outside the gene matches. The CDR3 is 15 amino acids.

The chain combines TRBV15 with TRBJ2-1; 8 bases agree with TRBD2. Germline V gene data show CDR1 as LNHNV and CDR2 as YYDKDF (reference sequence). Germline trimming cut 0 bases from V and 4 bases from J; bases unmatched to any gene: 8. CDR3 size: 17 residues. CDR3 nucleotides: TGTGCCACCAGCAGAGATGGAATTGGCGGGAGGTACAATGAGCAGTTCTTC. Its translation: CATSRDGIGGRYNEQFF. Full variable domain (outside the CDR3, taken from reference TRBV15 and TRBJ2-1): DAMVIQNPRYQVTQFGKPVTLSCSQTLNHNVMYWYQQKSSQAPKLLFHYYDKDFNNEADTPDNFQSRRPNTSFCFLDIRSPGLGDTAMYLCATSRDGIGGRYNEQFFGPGTRLTVL.

The V call is TRBV25-1, the J call TRBJ2-1; 10 bases are shared with TRBD2. The CDR3 consists of 16 residues. CDR1 MGHDK and CDR2 SYGVNS come from the germline V gene. Trimming removed 3 bases from V and 4 bases from J; junction bases left unmatched: 6. This CDR3 reads CASSDPSGGQYNEQFF. In nucleotides, the CDR3 is TGTGCCAGCAGTGACCCTAGCGGGGGCCAATACAATGAGCAGTTCTTC.

This clonotype was seen ten or more times. This rearrangement joins TRBV11-2 to TRBJ2-1; the D is unclear. Germline CDR1 reads SGHAT; CDR2 reads FQNNGV. V was clipped by 2 bases and J by 9 bases, with 17 bases between them. This CDR3 has 15 amino acids. The CDR3: CASSLRLDRRAEQFF. CDR3 DNA sequence: TGTGCCAGCAGCTTAAGATTGGACCGGCGCGCTGAGCAGTTCTTC.

This chain links TRBV15 with TRBJ2-3; D is possibly TRBD2 (7 bases). The CDR3 is 13 amino acids. V shed 3 bases and J shed 14 bases, with 18 bases lying between them. Germline V gene data show CDR1 as LNHNV and CDR2 as YYDKDF (reference sequence). In nucleotides, the CDR3 is TGTGCCACCAGCAGGGCCCGGGCGGGGGCCAGGTATTTT. Translating gives CATSRARAGARYF.

For this clonotype: An end of the junction differs from the germline gene, which may be a read error. The chain couples TRBV6-1 to TRBJ2-5, with 8 positions matching TRBD1. The CDR3 contains 14 residues. Germline CDR1 and CDR2: MNHNS and SASEGT. The CDR3 protein is CASSQQGGVRTSSF. The CDR3 DNA follows: TGTGCCAGCAGTCAACAGGGGGGAGTTCGTACCTCTTCCTTC.

The chain joins TRBV7-9 to TRBJ1-1; D may be TRBD1 (5 bases). The CDR3 spans 10 residues. Germline values: CDR1 SEHNR, CDR2 FQNEAQ (reference sequence). The V end lost 5 bases, the J end lost 10 bases, and 8 bases lay between the germline ends. The CDR3 sequence: CASSAGLAFF. The CDR3, as DNA: TGTGCCAGCAGCGCAGGGTTAGCTTTCTTT.

The chain couples TRBV5-1 to TRBJ2-7, with 13 bases identical to TRBD2. After removal of 1 base from V and 7 bases from J, the junction contained 5 bases not matched to a gene. This CDR3 contains 15 residues. The germline V gene has CDR1 SGHRS and CDR2 YFSETQ. DNA of the CDR3: TGCGCCAGCAGCTTGATGACTAGCGGGGGGAATGAGCAGTACTTC. It yields the protein CASSLMTSGGNEQYF.

The chain recombines TRBV6-2 or TRBV6-3 with TRBJ1-1, with TRBD1 as a possible D gene (5 bases). Germline V gene lookup returns CDR1 MNHEY and CDR2 SVGEGT. The CDR3 is 16 residues long. Trimming stripped 6 bases from V and 6 bases from J, with 23 bases between. In DNA, the CDR3 is TGTGCCAGCAGCTATGGGGGAACTTTAGGGGCAGCTGAAGCTTTCTTT. Translation: CASSYGGTLGAAEAFF.

V is TRBV2 and J is TRBJ2-7; 7 bases are a match to TRBD1. Per germline, CDR1 SNHLY and CDR2 FYNNEI. The CDR3 spans 15 residues. The junction had 16 bases not matched to a gene; V was cut back by 11 bases and J by 3 bases. CDR3 DNA sequence: TGTGCCGGAAAAAGACAGGGCATGAATCTCTACGAGCAGTACTTC. Its protein product is CAGKRQGMNLYEQYF.

The chain joins TRBV7-9 to TRBJ2-3; TRBD1 matches at 9 bases. Germline V gives CDR1 SEHNR, CDR2 FQNEAQ (reference sequence). The V segment lost 3 bases and the J segment 4 bases; nucleotides outside the gene matches: 5. CDR3 length: 15 amino acids. CDR3: CASSFRGQGADTQYF. CDR3 sequence (DNA): TGTGCCAGCAGCTTTAGGGGACAGGGTGCAGATACGCAGTATTTT.